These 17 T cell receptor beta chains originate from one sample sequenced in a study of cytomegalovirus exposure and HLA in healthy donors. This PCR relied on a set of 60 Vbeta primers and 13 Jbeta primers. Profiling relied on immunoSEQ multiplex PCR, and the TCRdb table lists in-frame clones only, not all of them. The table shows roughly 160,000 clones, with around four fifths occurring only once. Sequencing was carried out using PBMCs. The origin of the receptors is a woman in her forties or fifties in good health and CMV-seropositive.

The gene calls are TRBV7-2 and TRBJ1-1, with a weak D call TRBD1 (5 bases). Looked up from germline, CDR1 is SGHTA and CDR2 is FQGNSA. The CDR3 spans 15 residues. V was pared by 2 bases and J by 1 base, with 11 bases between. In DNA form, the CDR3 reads TGTGCCAGCAGCTTAACGGCAGGGCAGAACACTGAAGCTTTCTTT. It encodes CASSLTAGQNTEAFF.

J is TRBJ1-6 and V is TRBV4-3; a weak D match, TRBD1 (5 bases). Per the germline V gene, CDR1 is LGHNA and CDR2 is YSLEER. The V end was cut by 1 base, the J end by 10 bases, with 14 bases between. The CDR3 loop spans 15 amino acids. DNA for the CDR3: TGCGCCAGCAGCCAAGTATTGGCATCAGGGTCACCCCTCCACTTT. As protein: CASSQVLASGSPLHF.

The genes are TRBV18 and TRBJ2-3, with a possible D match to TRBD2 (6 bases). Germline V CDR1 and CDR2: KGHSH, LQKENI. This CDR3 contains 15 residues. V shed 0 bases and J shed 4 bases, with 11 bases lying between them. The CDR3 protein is CASSPPQGGADTQYF. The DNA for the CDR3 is TGTGCCAGCTCACCACCGCAGGGCGGGGCAGATACGCAGTATTTT.

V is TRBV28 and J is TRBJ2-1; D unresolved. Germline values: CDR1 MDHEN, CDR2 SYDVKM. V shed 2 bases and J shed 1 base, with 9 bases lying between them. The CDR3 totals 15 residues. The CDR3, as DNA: TGTGCCAGCAGTTTAGTGGGCGCTTCCTACAATGAGCAGTTCTTC. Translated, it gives CASSLVGASYNEQFF.

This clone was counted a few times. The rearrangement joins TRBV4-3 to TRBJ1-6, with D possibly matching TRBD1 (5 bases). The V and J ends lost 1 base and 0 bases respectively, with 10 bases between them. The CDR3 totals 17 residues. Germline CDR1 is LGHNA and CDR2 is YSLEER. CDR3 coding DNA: TGCGCCAGCAGCCAAGGCGGGGGAAGCTCCTATAATTCACCCCTCCACTTT. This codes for CASSQGGGSSYNSPLHF.

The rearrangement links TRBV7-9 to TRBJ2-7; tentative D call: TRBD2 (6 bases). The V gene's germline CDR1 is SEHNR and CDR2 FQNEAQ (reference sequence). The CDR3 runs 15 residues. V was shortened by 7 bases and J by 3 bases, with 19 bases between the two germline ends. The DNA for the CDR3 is TGTGCCAGCACCAAACGGGGCGGGGCCGACTACGAGCAGTACTTC. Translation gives CASTKRGGADYEQYF.

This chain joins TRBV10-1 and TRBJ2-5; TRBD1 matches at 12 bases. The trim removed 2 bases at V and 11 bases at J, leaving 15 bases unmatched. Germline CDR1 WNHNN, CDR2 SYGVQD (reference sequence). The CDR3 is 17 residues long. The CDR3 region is CASSEPEPGTGGIRQYF. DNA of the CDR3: TGCGCCAGCAGTGAGCCCGAACCCGGGACAGGGGGCATTCGGCAGTACTTC.

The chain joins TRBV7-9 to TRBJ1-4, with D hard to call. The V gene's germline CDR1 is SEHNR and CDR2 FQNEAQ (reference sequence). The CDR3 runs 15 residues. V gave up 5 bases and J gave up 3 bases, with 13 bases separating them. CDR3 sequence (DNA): TGTGCCAGCAGCGCAAACGGGGTAGCTAATGAAAAACTGTTTTTT. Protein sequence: CASSANGVANEKLFF.

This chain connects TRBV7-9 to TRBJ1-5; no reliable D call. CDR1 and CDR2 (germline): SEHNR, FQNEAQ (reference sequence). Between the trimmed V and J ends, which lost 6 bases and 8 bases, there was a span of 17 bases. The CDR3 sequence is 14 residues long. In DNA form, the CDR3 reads TGTGCCAGCAGTCATGACTCGGGGATAGAGCCCCAGCATTTT. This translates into CASSHDSGIEPQHF.

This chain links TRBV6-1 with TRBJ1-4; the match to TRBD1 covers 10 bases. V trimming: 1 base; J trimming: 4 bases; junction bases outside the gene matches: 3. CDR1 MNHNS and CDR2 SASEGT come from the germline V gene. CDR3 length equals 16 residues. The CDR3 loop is CASSEDRTGGNEKLFF. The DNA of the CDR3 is TGTGCCAGCAGTGAAGATAGGACAGGGGGTAATGAAAAACTGTTTTTT.

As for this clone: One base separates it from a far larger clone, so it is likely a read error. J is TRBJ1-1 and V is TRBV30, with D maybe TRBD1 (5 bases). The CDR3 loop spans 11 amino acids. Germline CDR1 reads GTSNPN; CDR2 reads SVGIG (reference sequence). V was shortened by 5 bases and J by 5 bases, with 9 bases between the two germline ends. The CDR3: CAWYRSTEAFF. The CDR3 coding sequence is TGTGCCTGGTACAGGTCGACTGAAGCTTTCTTT.

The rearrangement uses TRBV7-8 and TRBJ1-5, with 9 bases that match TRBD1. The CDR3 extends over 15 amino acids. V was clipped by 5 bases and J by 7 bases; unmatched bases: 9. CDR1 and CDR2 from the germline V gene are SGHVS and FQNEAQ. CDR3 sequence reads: CASSEQGALNQPQHF. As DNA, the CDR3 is TGTGCCAGCAGCGAACAGGGGGCGCTTAACCAGCCCCAGCATTTT.

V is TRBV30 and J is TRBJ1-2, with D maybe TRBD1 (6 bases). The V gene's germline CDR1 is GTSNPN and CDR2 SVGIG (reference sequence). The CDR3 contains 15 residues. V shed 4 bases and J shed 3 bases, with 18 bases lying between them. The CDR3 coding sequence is TGTGCCTGGAACCTCGGACAGACTCGGGACTATGGCTACACCTTC. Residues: CAWNLGQTRDYGYTF. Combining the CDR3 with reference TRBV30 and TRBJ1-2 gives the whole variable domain SQTIHQWPATLVQPVGSPLSLECTVEGTSNPNLYWYRQAAGRGLQLLFYSVGIGQISSEVPQNLSASRPQDRQFILSSKKLLLSDSGFYLCAWNLGQTRDYGYTFGSGTRLTVV.

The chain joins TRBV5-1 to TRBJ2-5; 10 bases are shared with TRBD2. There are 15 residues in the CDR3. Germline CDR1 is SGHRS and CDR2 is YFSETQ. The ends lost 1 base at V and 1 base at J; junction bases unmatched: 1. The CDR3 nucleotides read TGCGCCAGCAGCTTGACTAGCGGGACCCAAGAGACCCAGTACTTC. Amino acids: CASSLTSGTQETQYF.

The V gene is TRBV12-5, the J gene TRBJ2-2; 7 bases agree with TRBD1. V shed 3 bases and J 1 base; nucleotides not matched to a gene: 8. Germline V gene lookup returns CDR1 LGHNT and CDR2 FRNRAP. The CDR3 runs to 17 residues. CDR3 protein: CASGLAQGSKNTGELFF. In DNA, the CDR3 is TGTGCTAGTGGTTTAGCACAGGGGTCGAAGAACACCGGGGAGCTGTTTTTT.

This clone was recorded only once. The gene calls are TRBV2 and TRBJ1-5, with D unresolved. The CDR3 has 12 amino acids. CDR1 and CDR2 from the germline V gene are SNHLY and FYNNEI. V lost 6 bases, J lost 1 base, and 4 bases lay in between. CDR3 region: CASSLSNQPQHF. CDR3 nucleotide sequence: TGTGCCAGCAGCTTAAGCAATCAGCCCCAGCATTTT. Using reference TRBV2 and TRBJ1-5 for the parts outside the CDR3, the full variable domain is EPEVTQTPSHQVTQMGQEVILRCVPISNHLYFYWYRQILGQKVEFLVSFYNNEISEKSEIFDDQFSVERPDGSNFTLKIRSTKLEDSAMYFCASSLSNQPQHFGDGTRLSIL.

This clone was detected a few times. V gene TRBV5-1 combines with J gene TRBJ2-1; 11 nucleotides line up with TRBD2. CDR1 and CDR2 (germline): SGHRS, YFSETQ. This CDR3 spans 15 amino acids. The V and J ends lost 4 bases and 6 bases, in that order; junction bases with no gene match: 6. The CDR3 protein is CASSQLAGDSNEQFF. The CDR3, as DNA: TGCGCCAGCAGCCAACTAGCGGGAGACAGCAATGAGCAGTTCTTC. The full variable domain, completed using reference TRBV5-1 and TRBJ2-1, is KAGVTQTPRYLIKTRGQQVTLSCSPISGHRSVSWYQQTPGQGLQFLFEYFSETQRNKGNFPGRFSGRQFSNSRSEMNVSTLELGDSALYLCASSQLAGDSNEQFFGPGTRLTVL.